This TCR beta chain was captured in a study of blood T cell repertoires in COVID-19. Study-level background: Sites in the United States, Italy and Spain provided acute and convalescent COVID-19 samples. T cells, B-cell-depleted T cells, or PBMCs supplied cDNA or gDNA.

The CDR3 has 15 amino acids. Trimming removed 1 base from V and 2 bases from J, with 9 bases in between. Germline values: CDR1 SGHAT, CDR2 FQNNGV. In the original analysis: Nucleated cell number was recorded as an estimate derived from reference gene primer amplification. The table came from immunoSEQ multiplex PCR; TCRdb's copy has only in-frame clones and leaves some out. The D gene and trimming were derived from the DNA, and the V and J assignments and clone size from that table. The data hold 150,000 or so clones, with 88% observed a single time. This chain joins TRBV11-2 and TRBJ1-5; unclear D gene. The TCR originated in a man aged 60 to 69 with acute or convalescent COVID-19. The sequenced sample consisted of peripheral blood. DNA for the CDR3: TGTGCCAGCAGCTTAGTTGAGGGAGGCAATCAGCCCCAGCATTTT. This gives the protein CASSLVEGGNQPQHF.